Described below is a single TCR beta chain sequence and its context. In generating TCR beta cDNA, 5'RACE template switching with UMIs was used. TCRdb re-analyzed the 5' RACE reads; it lists each CDR3 protein once, without DNA. In all, the sample yields roughly 450,000 distinct CDR3 sequences. This specimen belongs to a study of T cells expressing NK-cell markers. At the level of the study: From sorted CD3+CD56+NKG2C+, CD3+CD56+NKG2C- and CD3+CD56-NKG2C+ T cells came the TCR beta repertoires. Sequencing covered eight donors, seven HCMV-seropositive and one seronegative.

The germline V gene has CDR1 LGHNT and CDR2 FRNRAP. The CDR3 runs 13 residues. This chain links TRBV12-5 with TRBJ2-6. The sequence derives from a woman in her forties or fifties in good health. The sample consisted of blood T cells: a sorted CD56 or NKG2C T cell subset, CD4+ or CD8+ T cells, or bulk PBMC T cells (not recorded which). The CDR3 region is CASGWFGANVLTF.